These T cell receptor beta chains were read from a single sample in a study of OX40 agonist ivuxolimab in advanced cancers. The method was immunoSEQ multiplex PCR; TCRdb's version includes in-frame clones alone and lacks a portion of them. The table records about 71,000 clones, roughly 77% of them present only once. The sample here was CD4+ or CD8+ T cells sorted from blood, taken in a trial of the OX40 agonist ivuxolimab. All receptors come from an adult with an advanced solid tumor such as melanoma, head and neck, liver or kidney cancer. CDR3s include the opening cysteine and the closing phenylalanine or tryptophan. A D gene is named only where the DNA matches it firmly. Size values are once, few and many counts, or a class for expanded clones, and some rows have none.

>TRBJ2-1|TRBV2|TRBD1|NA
TGTGCCAGCAGGGGACAGGGGATCTCCAATGAGCAGTTCTTC
CASRGQGISNEQFF
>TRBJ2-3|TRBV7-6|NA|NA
TGTGCCAGCAGCTCTCGTGGAGGGGCAGATACGCAGTATTTT
CASSSRGGADTQYF
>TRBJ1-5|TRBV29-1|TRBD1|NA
TGCAGCGTTTGCCAGGGGGCAGACCAGCCCCAGCATTTT
CSVCQGADQPQHF
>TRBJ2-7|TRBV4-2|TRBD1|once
TGTGCCAGCAGCCGTATTATCGGGACAGGGGGTTACGAGCAGTACTTC
CASSRIIGTGGYEQYF
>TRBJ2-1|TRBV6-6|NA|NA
TGTGCCAGCAGTTATACTGGAGACAACTACTACAATGAGCAGTTCTTC
CASSYTGDNYYNEQFF
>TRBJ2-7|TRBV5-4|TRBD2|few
TGTGCCAGCAGCTCCCCTAGCGGGAGTTACGAGCAGTACTTC
CASSSPSGSYEQYF
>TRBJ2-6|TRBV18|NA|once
TGTGCCAGCTCACCACCGGCCGACTCTGGGGCCAACGTCCTGACTTTC
CASSPPADSGANVLTF
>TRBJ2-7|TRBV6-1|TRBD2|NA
TGTGCCAGCACGGGGACTAGCGGGGTCTACGAGCAGTACTTC
CASTGTSGVYEQYF
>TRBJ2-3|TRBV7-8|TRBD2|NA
TGTGCCAGCAGCCCCAGGAGCGGGGGGAGAGATACGCAGTATTTT
CASSPRSGGRDTQYF
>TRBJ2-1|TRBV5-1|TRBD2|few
TGCGCCAGCATCCCGGATTCTAGCGGGTACAATGAGCAGTTCTTC
CASIPDSSGYNEQFF
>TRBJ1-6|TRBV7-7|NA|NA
TGTGCTAGCAGCCCGACCGGGACCCAAAAGAGATATAATTCACCCCTCCACTTT
CASSPTGTQKRYNSPLHF
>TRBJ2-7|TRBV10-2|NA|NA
TGCGCCAGCAGTGAAGGAATGGGCGAGCAGTACTTC
CASSEGMGEQYF
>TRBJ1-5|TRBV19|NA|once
TGTGCCAGTAGTAACAGGGACTTTAATCAGCCCCAGCATTTT
CASSNRDFNQPQHF
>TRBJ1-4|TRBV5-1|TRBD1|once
TGCGCCAGCAGCTTGGTACAGGGGCCTAATGAAAAACTGTTTTTT
CASSLVQGPNEKLFF
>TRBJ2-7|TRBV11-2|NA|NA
TGTGCCAGCAGCTTAGGCGGGAACTACGAGCAGTACTTC
CASSLGGNYEQYF
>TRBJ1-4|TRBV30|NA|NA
TGTGCCTGGAGTCGGGCCAGGGCCAAACTGTTTTTT
CAWSRARAKLFF
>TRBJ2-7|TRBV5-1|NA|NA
TGCGCCAAAGAAACTAAACGCCACGAGCAGTACTTC
CAKETKRHEQYF
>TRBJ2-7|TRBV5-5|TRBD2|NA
TGTGCCAGCAGCTTGCGACTAGCGGGAGAGGAAGAGCAGTACTTC
CASSLRLAGEEEQYF
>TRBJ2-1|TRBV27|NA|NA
TGTGCCAGCAGTTTATTGCCTAGCAACTACAATGAGCAGTTCTTC
CASSLLPSNYNEQFF
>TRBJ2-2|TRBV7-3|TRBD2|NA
TGTGCCAGCAGCCGCTCCGGGACTATGACCGGGGAGCTGTTTTTT
CASSRSGTMTGELFF
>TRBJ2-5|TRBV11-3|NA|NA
TGTGCCAGCAGCTTACCCCGGTGGGGGCAAAAAGAGACCCAGTACTTC
CASSLPRWGQKETQYF
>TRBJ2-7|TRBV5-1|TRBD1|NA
TGCGCCAGCAGCGGACAGGGCTCCTACGAGCAGTACTTC
CASSGQGSYEQYF
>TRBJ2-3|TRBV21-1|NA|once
TGTGCCAGCAGCAAAAAAGGGGCAGGGGTCCTCACAGATACGCAGTATTTT
CASSKKGAGVLTDTQYF
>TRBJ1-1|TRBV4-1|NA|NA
TGCGCCAGCAGCCAAGAGACGGTCCGGGGAGCTTTCTTT
CASSQETVRGAFF
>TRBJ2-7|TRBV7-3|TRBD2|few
TGTGCCAGCAGCTCCCGACTAGCGGAGCAGTACTTC
CASSSRLAEQYF
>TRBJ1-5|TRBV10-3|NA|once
TGTGCCATCAGTGGAGGGAGTACTCAGCCCCAGCATTTT
CAISGGSTQPQHF
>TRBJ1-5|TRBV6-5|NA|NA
TGTGCCAGCAACTCCAAACAGGCTCATCAGCCCCAGCATTTT
CASNSKQAHQPQHF
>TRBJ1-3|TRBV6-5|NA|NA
TGTGCCAGCAGTTACTCGATGCACGGCCGAGGAAACACCATATATTTT
CASSYSMHGRGNTIYF
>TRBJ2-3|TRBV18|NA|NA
TGTGCCAGCTCACTGGGACCGACAGATACGCAGTATTTT
CASSLGPTDTQYF
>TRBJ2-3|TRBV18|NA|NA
TGTGCCAGCTCACCTAGGGTAGGCACAGATACGCAGTATTTT
CASSPRVGTDTQYF
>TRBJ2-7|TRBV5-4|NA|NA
TGTGCCAGCAGCCTCCCTGGAGGACAGAACGAGCAGTACTTC
CASSLPGGQNEQYF
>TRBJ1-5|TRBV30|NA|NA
TGTGCCTGGAGTGTAATGAGGGAGGGGCATCAGCCCCAGCATTTT
CAWSVMREGHQPQHF
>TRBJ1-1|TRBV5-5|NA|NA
TGTGCCAGCAGCTTGGGAGGGATTGAGAACACTGAAGCTTTCTTT
CASSLGGIENTEAFF
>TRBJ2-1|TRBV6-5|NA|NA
TGTGCCAGCAGTACCCCGGGGTACAATGAGCAGTTCTTC
CASSTPGYNEQFF
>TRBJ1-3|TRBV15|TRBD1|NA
TGTGCCACCAGCAAAGGACAGGGAGCTGGAAACACCATATATTTT
CATSKGQGAGNTIYF